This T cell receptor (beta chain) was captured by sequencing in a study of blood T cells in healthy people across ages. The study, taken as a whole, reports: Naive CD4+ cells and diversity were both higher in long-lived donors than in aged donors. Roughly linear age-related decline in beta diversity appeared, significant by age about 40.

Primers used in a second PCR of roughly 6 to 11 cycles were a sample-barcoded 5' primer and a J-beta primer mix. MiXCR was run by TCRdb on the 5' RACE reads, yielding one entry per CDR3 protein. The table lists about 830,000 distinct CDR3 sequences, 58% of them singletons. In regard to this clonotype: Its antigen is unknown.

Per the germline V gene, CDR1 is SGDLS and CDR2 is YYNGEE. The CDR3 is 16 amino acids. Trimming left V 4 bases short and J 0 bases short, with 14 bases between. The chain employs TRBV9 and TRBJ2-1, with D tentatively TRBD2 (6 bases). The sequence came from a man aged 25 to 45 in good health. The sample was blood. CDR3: CASSPSSVSSYNEQFF. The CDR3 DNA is TGTGCCAGCAGCCCCTCTAGCGTAAGCTCCTACAATGAGCAGTTCTTC.